What follows is one TCR beta chain and its context. In its sample, this clonotype comes out as large (0.1 to 1%). Its specific antigen is unknown. No base-level quality is on record; no much larger clone is a single base apart. This specimen belongs to a study of vaccination and CD4 T cells after COVID-19 (dated by TCRdb to 2021 to 2024). Regarding the study in general: Convalescent patients had a positive SARS-CoV-2 result on nasal swab PCR, and of these patients, some ten had mild disease and one had severe disease. In the convalescent cohort there were six males and four females, among whom were two Hispanic individuals, seven Caucasians, two Asians and one multiracial person. Each participant got two doses of either the Pfizer-BioNTech BNT162b2 vaccine (n=8) or the Moderna mRNA-1273 vaccine (n=2). Post-COVID blood samples were collected from convalescent patients a median of approximately 93 days after diagnosis, with a range of roughly 30 to 170 days. The time from the second vaccine dose to post-vaccine blood sampling had a median of around 72 days and ranged from roughly 13 to 241 days. For three convalescent patients, samples were collected at an early post-vaccination timepoint (day 14) as well as at a late post-vaccination timepoint (days 161 to 241). Culture stimuli were overlapping spike peptide pools from SARS-CoV-2 and from the common cold coronaviruses HCoV-NL63, HCoV-OC43 and HCoV-229E. Control cultures received a CEFX viral epitope pool as the positive control, an HIV-1 Nef peptide pool as the negative control, or no peptide. In around nine COVID-19 convalescent patients and 4 infection-naive healthy vaccine recipients, the spike-specific CD4+ TCR repertoire before mRNA vaccination was compared with the repertoire after mRNA vaccination.

From the germline V gene, CDR1 is MNHNS and CDR2 is SASEGT. Here V drops 6 bases and J drops 4 bases, and the junction holds 10 bases not matched to any gene. From the cysteine through the phenylalanine, the CDR3 covers 15 amino acids. Of the read, only the CDR3 DNA is kept; its 45 bases are in frame from base 1. Explained via the paper, the time point label denotes: late sampling 161 to 241 days after vaccination in a few convalescent patients. What this sample's treatment or condition label stands for: roughly 11-day PBMC culture with coronavirus spike peptide pools or control peptides (ViraFEST assay). To expand antigen-specific T cells with peptide pools and then pick out the expanded clonotypes through TCR sequencing, the study relied on the ViraFEST assay. Positive SARS-CoV-2 PCR tests in the convalescent patients dated from March to December 2020, before Alpha, Beta and Delta variants emerged in the United States. Each well held 2 million to 2.5 million PBMCs cultured with around 10 ug/ml peptide pools in IMDM containing around 5% human AB serum and roughly 9.3 IU/ml IL-2. Half of the culture medium was replaced with fresh IL-2-containing medium on days 3 and 7. CD4+ T cells were isolated after roughly 10 days of culture through negative selection using the EasySep CD4+ T cell isolation kit. Ficoll-Paque Plus gradient centrifugation was used to isolate PBMCs from whole blood, and the isolated PBMCs were then either used fresh or cryopreserved at -140C. Triplicate wells were generally used for each culture condition.

Study-wide conclusions, independent of this receptor: The study included relatively few convalescent patients and did not analyze early timepoints after natural infection. Although the median number of SARS-CoV-2-reactive clonotypes went up from 20 to 25 after infection to around 39 after vaccination, the increase was not significant. In convalescent patients, a median around 84% of post-vaccine SARS-CoV-2-reactive clones were detected only after vaccination, and vaccine-specific priming was suggested by this finding. Of the vaccine-specific clones in convalescent patients, 304 of 307, or nearly all, reacted only to SARS-CoV-2 spike and did not cross-react with common cold coronaviruses.

The method behind the library was PCR. DNA from cultured CD4+ T cells underwent TCR sequencing with the Oncomine TCR Beta short-read assay at the Johns Hopkins FTIC core. Genomic DNA was extracted from the cultured CD4+ T cells with the QIAamp micro DNA kit. Oncomine TCR Beta libraries from cultured CD4+ T cells were pooled with unique dual indexes and sequenced on an Illumina iSeq 100. As for how the authors treated the data: Non-productive sequences were filtered out, and CDR3s that did not start with C, did not end with F or W, or were shorter than 7 amino acids were discarded. Antigen-specific clonotypes were identified using the MANAFEST web application through comparison of peptide-stimulated wells with reference and other culture wells. To be called positive, a clone needed an FDR below 0.05, an odds ratio above 5, and a productive frequency above 0.1% in at least two of three replicate wells. A clonotype was classed as cross-reactive if the clonotype showed significant expansion both in SARS-CoV-2 spike wells and in at least one common cold coronavirus spike condition. Using R version 3.6.1, CDR3 homology was evaluated through Levenshtein distances (stringdist) along with unrooted phylogenetic trees (ape). The public sequencing data were trimmed at Q25 with fastp and processed into clonotypes with MiXCR by TCRdb, which kept only in-frame beta chains. Rows matching on CDR3 protein sequence are summarized as one entry with the most common DNA and genes. What appears here as the V and J calls and clone size reflects TCRdb's work, not the paper's. The table for this sample lists tens of thousands of distinct CDR3 sequences; 46% of them were counted only once. The ten top clones hold about 13% of the sample.

This receptor was obtained from a human donor who had recovered from COVID-19. The sequenced sample was CD4+ T cells from blood, cultured in vitro, obtained about 7 months after SARS-CoV-2 vaccination. The chain is encoded by TRBV6-1 joined to TRBJ2-7, with TRBD2 matching 9 junction bases. The sequence in DNA is TGTGCCAGCAGCGCCGCCGGGACTAGCCTTTACGAGCAGTACTTC. Its protein is CASSAAGTSLYEQYF.